Below, 10 T cell receptor beta chains from the same sample are listed, as sequenced in a study of cytomegalovirus exposure and HLA in healthy donors. PCR primers comprised 60 Vbeta and 13 Jbeta primers. Profiled with immunoSEQ multiplex PCR; TCRdb holds only in-frame clones, not every one. The sample has about 140,000 clones; approximately 80% are singletons. The sequenced sample was PBMCs. The receptors come from a female donor in good health and CMV-seronegative.

The chain employs TRBV19 and TRBJ2-6; 7 bases line up with TRBD2. The CDR3 contains 17 residues. V shed 2 bases and J 0 bases; nucleotides not matched to a gene: 4. Germline V gene data show CDR1 as LNHDA and CDR2 as SQIVND (reference sequence). In DNA, the CDR3 is TGTGCCAGTAGTATAAAGCCTAGCGGCTCTGGGGCCAACGTCCTGACTTTC. Translating it yields CASSIKPSGSGANVLTF.

J is TRBJ2-1 and V is TRBV27; 8 nucleotides match TRBD1. The CDR3 is 17 amino acids. V was pared by 3 bases and J by 2 bases, with 9 bases of the junction left unmatched. From germline, CDR1 is MNHEY and CDR2 SMNVEV (reference sequence). CDR3 residues: CASSFGAGGAPYNEQFF. The CDR3 coding sequence is TGTGCCAGCAGTTTTGGCGCAGGGGGCGCCCCCTACAATGAGCAGTTCTTC.

This chain uses TRBV15 with TRBJ2-1, with TRBD2 matching 12 bases. The V segment lost 5 bases and the J segment 10 bases; nucleotides outside the gene matches: 12. Looked up from germline, CDR1 is LNHNV and CDR2 is YYDKDF (reference sequence). The CDR3 runs 16 residues. This chain's CDR3 is CATSGGLAGISEEQFF. The CDR3 nucleotides are TGTGCCACCAGCGGGGGACTAGCGGGTATATCGGAGGAGCAGTTCTTC.

This chain connects TRBV2 to TRBJ2-7; 11 bases are shared with TRBD2. CDR1 is SNHLY and CDR2 is FYNNEI in the germline V gene. With V trimmed by 6 bases and J by 5 bases, 9 bases remained unmatched. The CDR3 is made up of 15 amino acids. The CDR3 nucleotides are TGTGCCAGCAGGGCCACTAGCGGGAGTTTTGACGAGCAGTACTTC. Amino acids: CASRATSGSFDEQYF.

In this sample, this clone turned up once. This chain uses TRBV5-8 with TRBJ1-3; D gene uncertain. With 5 bases removed from V and 2 bases from J, the gap between germline ends came to 11 bases. CDR3 length: 14 amino acids. In germline, CDR1 is SGHTS, CDR2 YDEGEE. The CDR3 DNA follows: TGTGCCAGCAGGAGAACAGTCACTGGAAACACCATATATTTT. It specifies CASRRTVTGNTIYF.

This clone was picked up many times. The chain is built from TRBV5-6 and TRBJ2-3; 7 bases are a match to TRBD1. This CDR3 contains 16 residues. V shed 4 bases and J 0 bases; nucleotides not matched to a gene: 8. Germline CDR1 and CDR2: SGHDT and YYEEEE. CDR3 protein: CASSIYRGPSTDTQYF. Written as DNA, the CDR3 is TGTGCCAGCAGCATATACAGGGGTCCTAGCACAGATACGCAGTATTTT.

The rearrangement uses TRBV7-2 and TRBJ2-2, with 7 bases identical to TRBD2. This CDR3 has 14 amino acids. V was clipped by 1 base and J by 8 bases; unmatched bases: 4. Germline V lookup: CDR1 SGHTA, CDR2 FQGNSA. The CDR3 bases are TGTGCCAGCAGCTTAGGCGGGAGCACGGGGGAGCTGTTTTTT. It translates to CASSLGGSTGELFF.

This sequence joins TRBV27 and TRBJ2-2; 9 bases are shared with TRBD2. The CDR3 length is 16 residues. Losses at the gene ends were 4 bases for V and 4 bases for J; bases not matched to a gene: 7. Germline V gene sequence: CDR1 MNHEY, CDR2 SMNVEV (reference sequence). The CDR3 protein is CASSSLAGQPTGELFF. The CDR3 nucleotides are TGTGCCAGCAGTTCTCTAGCGGGGCAGCCCACCGGGGAGCTGTTTTTT.

The V call is TRBV5-1, the J call TRBJ2-1, with TRBD2 identical over 8 bases. Trimming at V came to 4 bases and at J to 4 bases, leaving 7 bases not matched to a gene. The CDR3 loop spans 15 amino acids. The germline V gene encodes CDR1 SGHRS and CDR2 YFSETQ. The CDR3 coding sequence is TGCGCCAGCAGCCCGGAACTAGCGGCGTACAATGAGCAGTTCTTC. Translation: CASSPELAAYNEQFF.

CDR3 nucleotides: TGTGCCAGCAGCGTCGGGACAGTAAACACTGAAGCTTTCTTT. This gives the protein CASSVGTVNTEAFF. The chain recombines TRBV9 with TRBJ1-1; 7 bases are shared with TRBD1. The CDR3 consists of 14 residues. Trimming removed 2 bases from V and 2 bases from J; junction bases left unmatched: 3. Germline assignment: CDR1 SGDLS and CDR2 YYNGEE. The whole variable domain, filled in from reference TRBV9 and TRBJ1-1, reads DSGVTQTPKHLITATGQRVTLRCSPRSGDLSVYWYQQSLDQGLQFLIQYYNGEERAKGNILERFSAQQFPDLHSELNLSSLELGDSALYFCASSVGTVNTEAFFGQGTRLTVV.